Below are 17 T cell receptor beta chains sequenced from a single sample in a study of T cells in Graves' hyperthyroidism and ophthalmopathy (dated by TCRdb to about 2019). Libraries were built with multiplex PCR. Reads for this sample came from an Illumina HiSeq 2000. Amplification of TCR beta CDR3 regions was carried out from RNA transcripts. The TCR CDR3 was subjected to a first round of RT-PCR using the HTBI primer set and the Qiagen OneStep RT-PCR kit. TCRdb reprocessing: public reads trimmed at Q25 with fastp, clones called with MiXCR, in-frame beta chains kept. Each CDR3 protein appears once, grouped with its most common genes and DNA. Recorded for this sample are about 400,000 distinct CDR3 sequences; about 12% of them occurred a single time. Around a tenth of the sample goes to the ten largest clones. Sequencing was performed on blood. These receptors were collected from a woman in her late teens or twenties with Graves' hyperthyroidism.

The CDR3 DNA sequence: TGTGCCAGCTCACCACAGGGGAACAATCAGCCCCAGCATTTT. It translates to CASSPQGNNQPQHF. V usage is TRBV18 and J usage is TRBJ1-5; TRBD1 is a possible D gene (5 bases). The length of the CDR3 is 14 residues. Trimming left V 1 base short and J 3 bases short, with 7 bases between. Germline CDR1 is KGHSH and CDR2 is LQKENI.

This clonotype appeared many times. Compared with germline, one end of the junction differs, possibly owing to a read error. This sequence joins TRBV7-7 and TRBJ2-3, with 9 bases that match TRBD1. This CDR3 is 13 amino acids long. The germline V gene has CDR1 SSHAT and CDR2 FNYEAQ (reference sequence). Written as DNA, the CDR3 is TGTGCTAGCAGCTCGACAGGGGGAGATACGCAGTATTTT. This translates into CASSSTGGDTQYF.

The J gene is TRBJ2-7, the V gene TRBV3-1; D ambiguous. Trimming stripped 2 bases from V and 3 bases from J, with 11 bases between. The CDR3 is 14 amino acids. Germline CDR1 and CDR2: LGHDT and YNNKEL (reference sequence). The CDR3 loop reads CASSQLTRYYEQYF. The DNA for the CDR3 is TGTGCCAGCAGCCAACTCACACGATACTACGAGCAGTACTTC.

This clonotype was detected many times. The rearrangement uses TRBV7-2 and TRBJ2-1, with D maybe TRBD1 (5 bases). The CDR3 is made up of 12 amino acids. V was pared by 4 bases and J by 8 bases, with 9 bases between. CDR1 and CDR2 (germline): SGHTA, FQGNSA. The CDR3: CASSSFRDEQFF. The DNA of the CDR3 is TGTGCCAGCAGCTCCTTCAGGGATGAGCAGTTCTTC. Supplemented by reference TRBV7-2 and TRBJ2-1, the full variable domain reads GAGVSQSPSNKVTEKGKDVELRCDPISGHTALYWYRQSLGQGLEFLIYFQGNSAPDKSGLPSDRFSAERTGGSVSTLTIQRTQQEDSAVYLCASSSFRDEQFFGPGTRLTVL.

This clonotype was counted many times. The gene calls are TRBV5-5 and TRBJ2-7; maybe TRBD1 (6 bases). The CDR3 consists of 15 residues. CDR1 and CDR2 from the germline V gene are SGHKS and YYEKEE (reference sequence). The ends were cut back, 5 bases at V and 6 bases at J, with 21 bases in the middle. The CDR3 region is CASRLQGEDIGEQYF. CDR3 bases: TGTGCCAGCAGACTACAGGGAGAGGACATCGGCGAGCAGTACTTC.

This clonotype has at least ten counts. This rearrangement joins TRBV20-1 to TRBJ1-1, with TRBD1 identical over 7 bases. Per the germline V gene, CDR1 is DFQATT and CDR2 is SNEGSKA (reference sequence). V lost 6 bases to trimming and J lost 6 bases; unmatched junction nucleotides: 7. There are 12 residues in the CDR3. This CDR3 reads CSAVGQISEAFF. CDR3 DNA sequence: TGCAGTGCGGTGGGACAGATCTCTGAAGCTTTCTTT.

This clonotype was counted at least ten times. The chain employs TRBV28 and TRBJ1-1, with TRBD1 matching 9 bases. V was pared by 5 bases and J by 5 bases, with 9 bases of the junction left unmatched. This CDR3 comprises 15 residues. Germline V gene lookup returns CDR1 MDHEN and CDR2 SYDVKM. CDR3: CASSSRDRAETEAFF. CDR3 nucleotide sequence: TGTGCCAGCAGTAGCCGGGACAGGGCTGAAACTGAAGCTTTCTTT.

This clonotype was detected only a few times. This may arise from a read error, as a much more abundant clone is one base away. CDR3 protein: CAGSLVRGGNTEAFF. The CDR3 DNA reads as TGTGCCGGCAGCTTAGTTAGAGGGGGCAACACTGAAGCTTTCTTT. The rearrangement links TRBV7-9 to TRBJ1-1, with 7 bases matching TRBD1. Germline V gene sequence: CDR1 SEHNR, CDR2 FQNEAQ (reference sequence). The CDR3 consists of 15 residues.

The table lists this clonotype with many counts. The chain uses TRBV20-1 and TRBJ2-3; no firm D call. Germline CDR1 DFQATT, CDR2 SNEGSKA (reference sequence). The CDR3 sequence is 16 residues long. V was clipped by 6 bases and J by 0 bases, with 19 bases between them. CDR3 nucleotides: TGCAGTGCCCGGACGTCATGGGCAACTAGCACAGATACGCAGTATTTT. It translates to CSARTSWATSTDTQYF.

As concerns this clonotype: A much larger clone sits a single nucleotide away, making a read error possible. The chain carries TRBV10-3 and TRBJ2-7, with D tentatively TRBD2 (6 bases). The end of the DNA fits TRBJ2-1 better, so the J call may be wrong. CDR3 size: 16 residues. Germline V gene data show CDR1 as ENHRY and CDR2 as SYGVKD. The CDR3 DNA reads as TGTGCCATCAGTATCCGGGACTCTAGGGGACCCTACGAGCAGTTCTTC. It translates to CAISIRDSRGPYEQFF.

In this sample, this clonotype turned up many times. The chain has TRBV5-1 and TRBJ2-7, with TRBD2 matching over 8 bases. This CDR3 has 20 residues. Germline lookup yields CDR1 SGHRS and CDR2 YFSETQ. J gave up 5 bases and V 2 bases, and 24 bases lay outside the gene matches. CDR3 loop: CASSFSRAASGSAGTDEQYF. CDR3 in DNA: TGCGCCAGCAGCTTCAGTAGGGCCGCGAGCGGGAGCGCAGGAACGGACGAGCAGTACTTC.

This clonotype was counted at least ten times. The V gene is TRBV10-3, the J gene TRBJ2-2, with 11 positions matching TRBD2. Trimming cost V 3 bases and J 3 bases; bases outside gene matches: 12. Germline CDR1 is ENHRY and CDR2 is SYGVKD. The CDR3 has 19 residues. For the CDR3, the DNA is TGTGCCATCAGTGACGCCGGACTAGCGGGCCCCCGCTACACCGGGGAGCTGTTTTTT. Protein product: CAISDAGLAGPRYTGELFF.

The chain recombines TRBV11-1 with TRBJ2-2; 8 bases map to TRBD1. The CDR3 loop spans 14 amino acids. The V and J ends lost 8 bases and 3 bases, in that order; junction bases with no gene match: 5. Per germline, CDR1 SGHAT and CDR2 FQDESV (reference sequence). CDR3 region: CASFPGGHTGELFF. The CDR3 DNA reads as TGTGCCAGCTTCCCAGGGGGCCACACCGGGGAGCTGTTTTTT.

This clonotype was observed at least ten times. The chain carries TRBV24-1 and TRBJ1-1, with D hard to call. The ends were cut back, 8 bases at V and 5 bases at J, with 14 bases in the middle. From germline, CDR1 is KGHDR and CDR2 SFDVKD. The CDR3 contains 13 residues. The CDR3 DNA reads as TGTGCCACCAAAGGATCATTCGGGACTGAAGCTTTCTTT. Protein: CATKGSFGTEAFF.

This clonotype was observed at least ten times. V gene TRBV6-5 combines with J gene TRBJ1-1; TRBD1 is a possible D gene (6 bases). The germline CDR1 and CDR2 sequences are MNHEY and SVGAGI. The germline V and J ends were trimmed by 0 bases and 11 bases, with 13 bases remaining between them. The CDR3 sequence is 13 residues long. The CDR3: CASSYSARGTAFF. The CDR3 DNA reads TGTGCCAGCAGTTACTCAGCCAGGGGTACCGCTTTCTTT.

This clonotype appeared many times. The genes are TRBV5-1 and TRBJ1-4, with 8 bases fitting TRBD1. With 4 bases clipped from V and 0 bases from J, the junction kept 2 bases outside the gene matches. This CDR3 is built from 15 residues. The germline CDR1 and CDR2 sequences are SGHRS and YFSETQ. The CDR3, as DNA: TGCGCCAGCAGCATGGACAGGGCAACTAATGAAAAACTGTTTTTT. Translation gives CASSMDRATNEKLFF.

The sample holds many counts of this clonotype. CDR3 residues: CASSLAGWNQPQHF. In DNA form, the CDR3 reads TGTGCCAGCAGTTTGGCAGGCTGGAATCAGCCCCAGCATTTT. The V and J genes are TRBV28 and TRBJ1-5; no reliable D call. Germline V gene data show CDR1 as MDHEN and CDR2 as SYDVKM. The CDR3 loop spans 14 amino acids. V lost 3 bases to trimming and J lost 4 bases, with 10 bases between them.